The 21 T cell receptor beta chains in this list originate from one sample, sequenced in a study of OX40 agonist ivuxolimab in advanced cancers. The table came from immunoSEQ multiplex PCR; TCRdb's copy has only in-frame clones and leaves some out. This sample yields 55,000 to 70,000 clones, of which roughly 81% are seen a single time; 4% to 6% belongs to the top ten. Sequenced here: CD4+ or CD8+ T cells sorted from blood, sampled in a trial of the OX40 agonist ivuxolimab. Every receptor here comes from an adult with an advanced solid tumor such as melanoma, head and neck, liver or kidney cancer.

This clone was seen only a few times. This chain links TRBV11-2 with TRBJ1-1; no firm D call. This CDR3 region has 13 residues. Germline CDR1 SGHAT, CDR2 FQNNGV. V lost 0 bases, J lost 1 base, and 3 bases lay in between. The CDR3 DNA reads TGTGCCAGCAGCTTAGAGGAGAACACTGAAGCTTTCTTT. It specifies CASSLEENTEAFF.

V usage is TRBV11-3 and J usage is TRBJ2-2; D uncertain. CDR1 and CDR2 from the germline V gene are SGHNT and YENEEA. Trimming removed 1 base at V and 7 bases at J, with 7 bases between. The CDR3 is made up of 13 amino acids. The CDR3 coding sequence is TGTGCCAGCAGCTTAGGGGAAGGCGGGGAGCTGTTTTTT. Protein sequence: CASSLGEGGELFF.

The chain recombines TRBV6-1 with TRBJ2-1; D not resolved. CDR3 length: 15 residues. Trimming removed 0 bases at V and 0 bases at J, with 6 bases between. Germline V gene data show CDR1 as MNHNS and CDR2 as SASEGT. As DNA, the CDR3 is TGTGCCAGCAGTGAAGCGGGCCACTCCTACAATGAGCAGTTCTTC. Translated, it gives CASSEAGHSYNEQFF.

This clone was counted only a few times. V usage is TRBV7-2 and J usage is TRBJ2-7, with a possible D match to TRBD1 (6 bases). The CDR3 extends over 15 amino acids. Per the germline V gene, CDR1 is SGHTA and CDR2 is FQGNSA. Between the trimmed V and J ends, which lost 3 bases and 5 bases, there was a span of 17 bases. CDR3 coding DNA: TGTGCCAGCAGCTTCGGGCAGGGGATCGACCACGAGCAGTACTTC. The encoded protein is CASSFGQGIDHEQYF.

The rearrangement links TRBV7-6 to TRBJ1-1; D is perhaps TRBD1 (6 bases). V lost 5 bases and J 10 bases, leaving 17 bases between the germline ends. The germline V gene encodes CDR1 SGHVS and CDR2 FNYEAQ. CDR3 length: 13 amino acids. The CDR3: CASSPIESRGAFF. CDR3 nucleotide sequence: TGTGCCAGCAGCCCCATCGAAAGCAGGGGAGCTTTCTTT.

V and J are TRBV27 and TRBJ1-2, with a weak D call TRBD1 (6 bases). The CDR3 contains 12 residues. Trimming took 6 bases from V and 6 from J, leaving 11 bases between them. Germline-derived CDR1 and CDR2 are MNHEY and SMNVEV (reference sequence). CDR3 protein: CASSSRQDGYTF. Written as DNA, the CDR3 is TGTGCCAGCAGCTCGCGACAGGATGGCTACACCTTC.

The J gene is TRBJ2-3, the V gene TRBV7-2; TRBD1 is a possible D gene (5 bases). This CDR3 is built from 16 residues. Trimming shortened V by 6 bases and J by 4 bases, and 20 bases separated the two germline ends. Per the germline V gene, CDR1 is SGHTA and CDR2 is FQGNSA. In DNA, the CDR3 is TGTGCCAGCAGTCCAGTGGCGGAACAGGCGGCAGATACGCAGTATTTT. It translates to CASSPVAEQAADTQYF.

The rearrangement links TRBV5-4 to TRBJ2-7, with D maybe TRBD2 (5 bases). This CDR3 has 12 amino acids. Germline lookup yields CDR1 SGHNT and CDR2 YYREEE (reference sequence). V was clipped by 4 bases and J by 6 bases, with 11 bases between them. For the CDR3, the DNA is TGTGCCAGCAGCCACGGCGAGGGCGAGCAGTACTTC. Translation: CASSHGEGEQYF.

The rearrangement uses TRBV5-1 and TRBJ2-1; D is uncertain. CDR3 length equals 15 residues. Germline V gene sequence: CDR1 SGHRS, CDR2 YFSETQ. V dropped 0 bases and J dropped 8 bases, with 15 bases sitting between them. The CDR3 nucleotides are TGCGCCAGCAGCTTGGACGCTCGCGGAGTTGATGAGCAGTTCTTC. Amino acid sequence: CASSLDARGVDEQFF.

The chain is built from TRBV27 and TRBJ2-1, with 13 bases identical to TRBD2. The CDR3 runs 15 residues. Trimming cost V 4 bases and J 8 bases; bases outside gene matches: 5. Germline CDR1 is MNHEY and CDR2 is SMNVEV (reference sequence). CDR3 sequence: CASSYGTSGTDEQFF. The CDR3 DNA sequence: TGTGCCAGCAGTTACGGGACTAGCGGGACGGATGAGCAGTTCTTC.

The sample holds one count of this clone. The chain uses TRBV11-3 and TRBJ2-7; 11 nucleotides line up with TRBD2. Germline trimming cut 0 bases from V and 3 bases from J; bases unmatched to any gene: 1. CDR3 length: 15 residues. Germline CDR1 reads SGHNT; CDR2 reads YENEEA. The CDR3 protein is CASSLEGTSGYEQYF. CDR3 nucleotides: TGTGCCAGCAGCTTAGAAGGGACTAGCGGCTACGAGCAGTACTTC.

The V gene is TRBV27, the J gene TRBJ1-2; 7 nucleotides agree with TRBD1. Trimming removed 7 bases from V and 8 bases from J; junction bases left unmatched: 10. The CDR3 contains 13 residues. Germline V CDR1 and CDR2: MNHEY, SMNVEV (reference sequence). The CDR3 nucleotides are TGTGCCAGCACCGACAGGGCCTCAGGAGGCTACACCTTC. Translated: CASTDRASGGYTF.

The chain employs TRBV9 and TRBJ2-3; the match to TRBD1 covers 7 bases. The V gene's germline CDR1 is SGDLS and CDR2 YYNGEE. The V and J ends lost 6 bases and 5 bases, in that order; junction bases with no gene match: 12. The CDR3 runs 15 residues. CDR3 residues: CASNKEGRGLDTQYF. The CDR3 DNA sequence: TGTGCCAGCAACAAGGAAGGCAGGGGGTTAGATACGCAGTATTTT.

This clone was detected once. This rearrangement joins TRBV5-6 to TRBJ2-5; 10 positions match TRBD2. The DNA end favors TRBJ2-7, so the J call may be wrong. The length of the CDR3 is 15 residues. CDR1 is SGHDT, CDR2 YYEEEE, per germline. Written as DNA, the CDR3 is TGTGCCAGCAGCCATCAGCGGGAGGGCCCCCACGAGCAGTACTTC. Protein product: CASSHQREGPHEQYF.

The gene calls are TRBV4-3 and TRBJ2-3, with 10 bases fitting TRBD2. CDR1 and CDR2 from the germline V gene are LGHNA and YSLEER. V lost 0 bases to trimming and J lost 4 bases; unmatched junction nucleotides: 7. There are 17 residues in the CDR3. The CDR3 DNA sequence: TGCGCCAGCAGCCAAGATAGGCTAGCGGGAGTGGCAGATACGCAGTATTTT. Amino acid sequence: CASSQDRLAGVADTQYF.

The CDR3 nucleotides are TGTGCCATCAGTAGTGTCATTAGCGGAACTTATACGCAGTATTTT. Its protein is CAISSVISGTYTQYF. The rearrangement uses TRBV10-3 and TRBJ2-3; perhaps TRBD2 as D (6 bases). From germline, CDR1 is ENHRY and CDR2 SYGVKD. V was cut by 5 bases and J by 7 bases, with 19 bases left in between. This CDR3 has 15 amino acids.

This chain links TRBV28 with TRBJ2-5; D might be TRBD1 or TRBD2, each matching 5 bases. Near its end, the DNA agrees better with TRBJ2-7, so the J call may be wrong. The CDR3 has 14 amino acids. Germline CDR1 reads MDHEN; CDR2 reads SYDVKM. CDR3 sequence (DNA): TGTGCCACATTCGGGACGCTGAGCTCCTACGAGCAGTACTTC. The encoded protein is CATFGTLSSYEQYF.

The chain has TRBV28 and TRBJ2-6, with D maybe TRBD1 (5 bases). Germline V gene sequence: CDR1 MDHEN, CDR2 SYDVKM. This CDR3 is built from 15 residues. Trimming stripped 5 bases from V and 4 bases from J, with 12 bases between. The CDR3 here is CASSHQGSGANVLTF. CDR3 bases: TGTGCCAGCAGTCACCAGGGTTCCGGGGCCAACGTCCTGACTTTC.

V is TRBV7-2 and J is TRBJ2-3; no firm D call. CDR3 length equals 11 residues. V was trimmed by 6 bases and J by 8 bases, leaving 9 bases between them. Per germline, CDR1 SGHTA and CDR2 FQGNSA. In DNA form, the CDR3 reads TGTGCCAGCAGTCACACGGCTACGCAGTATTTT. Residues: CASSHTATQYF.

The chain recombines TRBV6-6 with TRBJ1-4; the match to TRBD1 covers 8 bases. The length of the CDR3 is 16 residues. CDR1 MNHNY and CDR2 SVGAGI come from the germline V gene (reference sequence). J gave up 3 bases and V 7 bases, and 10 bases lay outside the gene matches. CDR3 coding DNA: TGTGCCAGCATGAGTCAGGGGGCGCCCGCTAATGAAAAACTGTTTTTT. This gives the protein CASMSQGAPANEKLFF.

This sequence joins TRBV27 and TRBJ1-1; no reliable D call. V shed 2 bases and J shed 4 bases, with 8 bases lying between them. The CDR3 sequence is 13 residues long. CDR1 and CDR2 from the germline V gene are MNHEY and SMNVEV (reference sequence). CDR3 DNA: TGTGCCAGCAGTTTAGGCGGGGTCACTGAAGCTTTCTTT. Its translation: CASSLGGVTEAFF.